These 17 T cell receptor beta chains share one sample of origin, sequenced in a study of early T cells in non-severe SARS-CoV-2 infection. TCRdb itself ran the 5' RACE reads through MiXCR, one entry per CDR3 protein. Among around 50,000 distinct CDR3 sequences listed, roughly 5.9% were seen once. Sequenced: whole blood. Receptor source: an adult who was a healthcare worker with PCR-confirmed SARS-CoV-2 infection or an uninfected control (not recorded which).

In its sample, this clonotype was seen many times. The chain combines TRBV10-2 with TRBJ1-1; 8 bases fit TRBD1. Germline V gene sequence: CDR1 WSHSY, CDR2 SAAADI. Trimming at V came to 6 bases and at J to 3 bases, leaving 0 bases not matched to a gene. This CDR3 has 12 residues. CDR3 DNA: TGCGCCAGCAGGACAGGGGACACTGAAGCTTTCTTT. This codes for CASRTGDTEAFF.

This clonotype was found many times. The genes are TRBV5-1 and TRBJ2-3, with D uncertain. The CDR3 runs to 14 residues. The ends were cut back, 4 bases at V and 6 bases at J, with 15 bases in the middle. From germline, CDR1 is SGHRS and CDR2 YFSETQ. CDR3 loop: CASSHTRSQDTQYF. The CDR3 coding sequence is TGCGCCAGCAGCCACACCCGAAGCCAGGATACGCAGTATTTT.

This clonotype was counted many times. The V gene is TRBV20-1, the J gene TRBJ1-5; tentatively, D is TRBD1 (5 bases). This CDR3 is built from 12 residues. Looked up from germline, CDR1 is DFQATT and CDR2 is SNEGSKA (reference sequence). V lost 3 bases, J lost 15 bases, and 18 bases lay in between. CDR3 in amino acids: CSARTARGATHF. The CDR3 coding sequence is TGCAGTGCTAGGACAGCACGCGGGGCAACGCATTTT.

This clonotype was observed a few times. The V and J genes are TRBV7-8 and TRBJ2-7; possibly TRBD1 for D (6 bases). Trimming pared 3 bases from V and 2 bases from J, leaving 14 bases between. The germline CDR1 and CDR2 sequences are SGHVS and FQNEAQ. The CDR3 extends over 15 amino acids. DNA of the CDR3: TGTGCCAGCAGCTTGGACATCAGGGGTGCCTACGAGCAGTACTTC. Its translation is CASSLDIRGAYEQYF.

This clonotype appeared many times. This rearrangement joins TRBV29-1 to TRBJ1-4; 7 bases align to TRBD1. V shed 4 bases and J 4 bases; nucleotides not matched to a gene: 6. Germline loops: CDR1 SQVTM, CDR2 ANQGSEA. This CDR3 has 14 amino acids. The CDR3 DNA reads as TGCAGCGTTGTTAGGGGGCTCGGTAATGAAAAACTGTTTTTT. This sequence encodes CSVVRGLGNEKLFF.

This clonotype was counted many times. The CDR3 DNA reads TGTGCCAGCAGCTTCGGGACTAGCGGGGGACTCACAGATACGCAGTATTTT. It encodes CASSFGTSGGLTDTQYF. This chain connects TRBV7-2 to TRBJ2-3; 14 bases are shared with TRBD2. This CDR3 region has 17 residues. The germline V gene encodes CDR1 SGHTA and CDR2 FQGNSA. V shed 3 bases and J 2 bases; nucleotides not matched to a gene: 4.

The chain recombines TRBV5-4 with TRBJ2-5; D not certain. CDR1 is SGHNT and CDR2 is YYREEE in the germline V gene (reference sequence). The CDR3 loop spans 11 amino acids. The V end was cut by 3 bases, the J end by 5 bases, with 5 bases between. CDR3 amino acids: CASSSDETQYF. CDR3 in DNA: TGTGCCAGCAGCTCCGACGAGACCCAGTACTTC.

In this sample, this clonotype turned up a few times. The rearrangement joins TRBV12-3 or TRBV12-4 to TRBJ1-2; no reliable D call. CDR3 length equals 11 residues. V was trimmed by 9 bases and J by 9 bases, leaving 14 bases between them. The DNA for the CDR3 is TGTGCCAGTCTAGCGGGTGGAAGCTACACCTTC. Translated: CASLAGGSYTF.

Ten or more counts support this clonotype. The chain recombines TRBV29-1 with TRBJ2-7, with 11 bases lining up with TRBD2. The germline V gene encodes CDR1 SQVTM and CDR2 ANQGSEA. The CDR3 is made up of 14 amino acids. V trimming: 5 bases; J trimming: 5 bases; junction bases outside the gene matches: 8. In DNA form, the CDR3 reads TGCAGCGTTAAGACTAGCGGGGTCCTCCACGAGCAGTACTTC. Its protein is CSVKTSGVLHEQYF.

This clonotype was found many times. The rearrangement uses TRBV5-1 and TRBJ1-1; D is possibly TRBD1 (5 bases). The germline CDR1 and CDR2 sequences are SGHRS and YFSETQ. The CDR3 runs to 12 residues. Trimming took 7 bases from V and 5 from J, leaving 12 bases between them. The CDR3 DNA is TGCGCCAGCCCGGCACGGGGGACTGAAGCTTTCTTT. This sequence encodes CASPARGTEAFF.

At least ten counts were recorded for this clonotype. CDR3 residues: CASSRVPGTSGAGELFF. In DNA form, the CDR3 reads TGTGCCAGCAGCCGAGTACCCGGGACTAGCGGGGCCGGGGAGCTGTTTTTT. V and J are TRBV3-2 and TRBJ2-2; TRBD2 is the table's D call, not checked against the DNA. TRBV3-2 is a pseudogene segment. CDR3 size: 17 residues.

In its sample, this clonotype was seen many times. The V call is TRBV5-1, the J call TRBJ1-1; 8 positions match TRBD1. V lost 1 base, J lost 11 bases, and 7 bases stayed unmatched. Looked up from germline, CDR1 is SGHRS and CDR2 is YFSETQ. The CDR3 loop spans 13 amino acids. CDR3 DNA: TGCGCCAGCAGCTTGAAACAGGGGGTGGAGGCTTTCTTT. This sequence encodes CASSLKQGVEAFF.

This clonotype was observed many times. The V gene is TRBV20-1, the J gene TRBJ1-2; D not certain. Germline CDR1 DFQATT, CDR2 SNEGSKA (reference sequence). The CDR3 runs to 13 residues. The germline V and J ends were trimmed by 6 bases and 4 bases, with 15 bases remaining between them. The CDR3 DNA sequence: TGCAGTGCGAACCTCGTTGACACCTATGGCTACACCTTC. Protein: CSANLVDTYGYTF.

This clonotype was observed many times. CDR3 DNA sequence: TGTGCCAGCAGCTTACAGGCGGACCGGCGGAATGAAAAACTGTTTTTT. Its translation is CASSLQADRRNEKLFF. V usage is TRBV7-6 and J usage is TRBJ1-4; D uncertain. The V gene lost 2 bases and the J gene lost 5 bases, with 15 bases spanning the gap. Germline lookup yields CDR1 SGHVS and CDR2 FNYEAQ. This CDR3 is built from 16 residues.

This clonotype was counted at least ten times. The CDR3 DNA reads TGTGCCAGCAGCCAAGATTGGCGGACGGATAGCAAGAAGACCCAGTACTTC. Amino acids: CASSQDWRTDSKKTQYF. The chain recombines TRBV3-1 with TRBJ2-5, with D unclear. Per germline, CDR1 LGHDT and CDR2 YNNKEL (reference sequence). The CDR3 contains 17 residues. The V end was cut by 0 bases, the J end by 6 bases, with 20 bases between.

There are many counts of this clonotype. This chain uses TRBV12-3 or TRBV12-4 with TRBJ1-5; D perhaps matches TRBD1 (5 bases). V was trimmed by 6 bases and J by 2 bases, leaving 11 bases between them. The CDR3 runs to 14 residues. CDR3 region: CASRPGAGNQPQHF. CDR3 coding DNA: TGTGCCAGCAGGCCCGGGGCGGGCAATCAGCCCCAGCATTTT.

This clonotype has at least ten counts. The rearrangement links TRBV7-6 to TRBJ2-3; perhaps D is TRBD1 or TRBD2 (5 bases each). The CDR3 is 16 amino acids. V lost 5 bases, J lost 0 bases, and 15 bases lay in between. In germline, CDR1 is SGHVS, CDR2 FNYEAQ. The CDR3 region is CASSRGRTASTDTQYF. Written as DNA, the CDR3 is TGTGCCAGCAGCCGGGGACGGACCGCAAGCACAGATACGCAGTATTTT.